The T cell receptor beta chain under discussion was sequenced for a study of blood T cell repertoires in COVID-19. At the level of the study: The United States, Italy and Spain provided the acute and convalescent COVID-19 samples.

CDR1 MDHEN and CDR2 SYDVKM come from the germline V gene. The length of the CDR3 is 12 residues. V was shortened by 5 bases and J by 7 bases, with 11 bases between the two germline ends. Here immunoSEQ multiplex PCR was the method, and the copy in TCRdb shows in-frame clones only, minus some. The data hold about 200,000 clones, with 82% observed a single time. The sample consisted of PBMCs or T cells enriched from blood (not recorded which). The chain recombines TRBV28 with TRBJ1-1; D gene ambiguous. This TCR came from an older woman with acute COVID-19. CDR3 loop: CASSIQRFEAFF. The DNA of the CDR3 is TGTGCCAGCAGTATACAGAGATTTGAAGCTTTCTTT. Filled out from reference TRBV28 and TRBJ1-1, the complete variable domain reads DVKVTQSSRYLVKRTGEKVFLECVQDMDHENMFWYRQDPGLGLRLIYFSYDVKMKEKGDIPEGYSVSREKKERFSLILESASTNQTSMYLCASSIQRFEAFFGQGTRLTVV.